This paragraph covers one TCR beta chain sequence. This clonotype was found a few times. Which antigen it targets is not known. The sample holds no much larger clone one base away, and base qualities are not on file. This entry is derived from a study of regulatory T cells in long-lasting Graves disease (dated by TCRdb to the early 2020s). As for the study more broadly: Patients with newly diagnosed Graves' disease had been on antithyroid drugs for under 3 months. Peripheral blood TCR sequencing and RNA sequencing compared persistent Graves' disease patients with newly diagnosed Graves' disease patients. The study took place in China and was registered as a clinical trial. A total of about 33 samples underwent TCR sequencing, from 13 patients with persistent Graves' disease and some 20 patients with newly diagnosed Graves' disease.

Interpreted using the paper, the time point label stands for: newly diagnosed GD, antithyroid drugs for less than 3 months. RNA was extracted from PBMCs in TRIzol for both TCR sequencing and RNA sequencing. The diagnosis of Graves' disease was made according to American Thyroid Association guidelines. Recruitment of patients was carried out at an endocrinology department in Xi'an, China. From each patient, roughly 9 milliliters of peripheral blood was collected into an EDTA anticoagulant tube. PBMCs were isolated by Ficoll Paque Plus density gradient separation without further T cell sorting. RNA quality was checked with an Agilent 2100 Bioanalyzer and agarose gel, and concentration with a NanoDrop 2000. The trim is 8 bases for V and 6 bases for J, with a gap of 9 bases between the germline ends. The CDR3, cysteine through phenylalanine, is 11 amino acids long. Only the CDR3 DNA stays, 33 bases, in frame from base 1. Sequences MNHEY (CDR1) and SVGEGT (CDR2) are obtained from the germline V gene.

The paper's findings and limits, for the study overall: Persistent disease showed preferential use of TRBV28, TRBJ1-2 and TRBJ2-5, whereas newly diagnosed disease favored TRBV20-1 and TRBJ2-1. Peripheral blood alone was examined, since thyroid tissue, which constituted the primary lesion, could not be accessed. As a limitation, the authors acknowledged that the small sample size may reduce accuracy. Sequencing and analysis were restricted to the TCR beta chain. A larger number of public clonotypes was shared among persistent patients (fewer than 3,000) than among newly diagnosed patients (around 880). Persistent Graves' disease patients showed lower TCR Shannon entropy and fewer highly expanded clones than newly diagnosed patients, suggesting clonal expansion.

The library was made by multiplex PCR. Reads for this sample came from an Illumina HiSeq 4000. TCR beta libraries were built with iRepertoire HTBI primers and Arm-PCR amplification of CDR3 regions. Before sequencing, the PCR products went through gel purification. As for how the authors treated the data: Gene usage analysis of CDR3 amino acid clonotypes used the 62 TRBV and around 13 TRBJ segments found across samples. Filtered high-quality paired reads were merged into contigs using COPE and FqMerger. BLAST was used to align contigs to the IMGT TRBV, TRBD and TRBJ reference genes, and CDR3 was defined following IMGT. Highly expanded clones were defined as clonotypes with a frequency above 0.1%. Shannon entropy was used to measure repertoire diversity, and the Gini coefficient was used to measure V-J evenness. A clonotype was considered public if more than one individual shared it. TCRdb took the public reads, trimmed them with fastp at Q25, ran MiXCR for clone calling and kept in-frame beta chains. Rows with one shared CDR3 protein collapse into an entry with the most common genes and DNA. The V and J calls here are based on TCRdb, not the publication. The sample profile shows approximately 400,000 distinct CDR3 sequences; 14% to 15% of them were found once. The top ten constitute 16% of the sample.

Separately, the same data were catalogued under a study of T cells in Graves' hyperthyroidism and ophthalmopathy. Reported in the second study: A patient counted as having stable Graves' hyperthyroidism if no progression to ophthalmopathy occurred over 18 months of follow-up. Hyperthyroidism patients were newly diagnosed, with disease duration under 2 months, and aged 18 to 65 years. Patients with uncontrolled infections, other autoimmune diseases, pregnancy or lactation were excluded. Diagnoses relied on clinical symptoms, serum thyroxine and TRAb, thyroid ultrasound and orbital computed tomography. For the first round of RT-PCR on the TCR CDR3, the HTBI primer set was used together with the Qiagen OneStep RT-PCR kit. Most expanded thyroid clonotypes (frequency above 0.001) were also detected in blood, suggesting blood repertoires may reflect thyroid immune responses. In cross-validation, a model built on a 13 V-J signature told ophthalmopathy apart from stable hyperthyroidism with 87.88% sensitivity and approximately 81% specificity, and in testing the same model reached 80%/75%. In validation, progression to ophthalmopathy was predicted by the model with 55% to 71% sensitivity and around 75% specificity, a median of roughly six months before onset. To identify distinguishing TCR V-J signatures, a discovery cohort of roughly 100 patients was used, comprising 43 with Graves' ophthalmopathy and approximately 58 with stable Graves' hyperthyroidism. Prospective prediction of ophthalmopathy was tested in an independent validation cohort consisting of some 18 hyperthyroidism patients and over 15 patients who later progressed to ophthalmopathy. The 75 to 100 discovery patients were randomly split 7:3 into training and test sets. Thyroid tissue and blood T-cell repertoires from about six Graves' hyperthyroidism patients were also compared in the study. After blood sampling, hyperthyroidism patients were treated with methimazole at a starting dose of 30 mg daily, and ophthalmopathy patients were treated with high-dose intravenous methylprednisolone. Libraries were constructed in a second round of multiplex PCR, after which size selection and purification were carried out. Paired-end sequencing of the libraries was performed with 100 bp reads on an Illumina HiSeq2000. SOAPnuke was used to process the raw data, with reads discarded if the reads contained adapters or uncalled bases, had a mean Phred below 15, or lacked an exact constant-primer or identifier match. High-quality paired reads were merged with COPE v1.2.5, and unique nucleotide sequences were defined as clonotypes. MiTCR v1.1 was used to align the clonotypes against IMGT TRBV, TRBD and TRBJ reference segments. Only V-J combinations with frequency above 0.0001, covering roughly 99% of repertoires, were analysed. A TCS score was defined as the ratio of F50 (clonal expansion) to E x V (chaos), with BLOSUM62-based TCRdist applied between CDR3 peptides within each V-J. Welch's t-statistics and random forest reduced 500 to 550 V-J features to 13, which were used in a naive Bayes classifier (R e1071). Sample size was not statistically predetermined, and investigators were not blinded to group allocation. The paper reports TCR Vbeta CDR3 sequencing of 130 to 150 peripheral blood samples: approximately 41 ophthalmopathy, some 80 hyperthyroidism and 17 progressor patients.

The sample was peripheral blood mononuclear cells (PBMCs), taken at new diagnosis, from a patient treated with antithyroid drugs. The TCR sequence derives from a woman aged 25 to 45 with Graves disease. Donor details come from another sample of the same person, matched by shared clones. The receptor chain draws on TRBV6-2 or TRBV6-3 and TRBJ2-3; no D gene can be assigned with confidence. The CDR3 amino acid sequence is: CASGPMDTQYF. The sequenced DNA is TGTGCCAGCGGCCCGATGGATACGCAGTATTTT.